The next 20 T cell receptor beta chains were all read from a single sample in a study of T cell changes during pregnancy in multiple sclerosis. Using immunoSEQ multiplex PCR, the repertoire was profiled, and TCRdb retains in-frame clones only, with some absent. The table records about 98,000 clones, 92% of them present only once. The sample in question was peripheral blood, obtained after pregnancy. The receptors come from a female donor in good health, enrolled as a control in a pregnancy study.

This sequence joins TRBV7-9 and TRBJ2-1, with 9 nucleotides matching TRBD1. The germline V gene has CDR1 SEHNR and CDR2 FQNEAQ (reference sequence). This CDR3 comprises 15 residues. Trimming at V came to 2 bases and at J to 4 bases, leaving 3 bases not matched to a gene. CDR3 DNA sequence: TGTGCCAGCAGCTTAACAGGGGGCTTGTACAATGAGCAGTTCTTC. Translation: CASSLTGGLYNEQFF.

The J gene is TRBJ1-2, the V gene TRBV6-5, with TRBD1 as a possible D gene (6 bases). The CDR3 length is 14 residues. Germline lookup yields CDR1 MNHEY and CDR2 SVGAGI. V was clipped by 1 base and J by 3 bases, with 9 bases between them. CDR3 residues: CASSYYPGDYGYTF. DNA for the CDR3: TGTGCCAGCAGTTACTATCCAGGGGACTATGGCTACACCTTC.

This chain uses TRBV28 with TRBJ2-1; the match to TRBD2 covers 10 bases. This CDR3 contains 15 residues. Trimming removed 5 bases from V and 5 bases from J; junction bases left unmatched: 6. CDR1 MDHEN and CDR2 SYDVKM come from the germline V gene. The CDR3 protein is CASSPGTSVNNEQFF. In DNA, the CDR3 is TGTGCCAGCAGTCCCGGGACTAGCGTAAACAATGAGCAGTTCTTC.

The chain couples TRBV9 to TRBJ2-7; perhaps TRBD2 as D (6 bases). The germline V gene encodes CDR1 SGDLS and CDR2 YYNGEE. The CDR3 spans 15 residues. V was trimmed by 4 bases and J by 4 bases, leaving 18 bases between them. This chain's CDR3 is CASSPGAGTEYEQYF. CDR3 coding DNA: TGTGCCAGCAGCCCGGGTGCCGGGACTGAGTACGAGCAGTACTTC.

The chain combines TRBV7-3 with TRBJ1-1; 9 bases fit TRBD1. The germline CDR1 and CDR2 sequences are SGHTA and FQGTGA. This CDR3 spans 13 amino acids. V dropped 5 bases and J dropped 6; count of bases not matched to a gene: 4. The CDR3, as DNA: TGTGCCAGCAGCCCTAGACAGGGGGCTGAAGCTTTCTTT. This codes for CASSPRQGAEAFF.

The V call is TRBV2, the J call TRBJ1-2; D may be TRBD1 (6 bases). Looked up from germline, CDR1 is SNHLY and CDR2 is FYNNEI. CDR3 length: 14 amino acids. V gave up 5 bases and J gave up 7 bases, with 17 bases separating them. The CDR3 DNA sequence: TGTGCCAGCAGTTTGGGCCAGGGGCTCGTTGGCTACACCTTC. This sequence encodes CASSLGQGLVGYTF.

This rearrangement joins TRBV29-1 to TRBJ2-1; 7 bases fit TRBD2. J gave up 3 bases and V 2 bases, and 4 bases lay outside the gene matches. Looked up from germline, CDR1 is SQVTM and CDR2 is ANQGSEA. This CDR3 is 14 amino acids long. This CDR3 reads CSVESAGDYNEQFF. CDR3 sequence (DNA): TGCAGCGTTGAAAGCGCGGGGGACTACAATGAGCAGTTCTTC.

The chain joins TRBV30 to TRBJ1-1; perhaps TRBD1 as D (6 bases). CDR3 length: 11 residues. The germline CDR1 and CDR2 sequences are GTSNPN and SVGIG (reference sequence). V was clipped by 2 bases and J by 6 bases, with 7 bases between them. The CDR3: CAWSPGAEAFF. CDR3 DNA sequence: TGTGCCTGGAGTCCAGGGGCTGAAGCTTTCTTT.

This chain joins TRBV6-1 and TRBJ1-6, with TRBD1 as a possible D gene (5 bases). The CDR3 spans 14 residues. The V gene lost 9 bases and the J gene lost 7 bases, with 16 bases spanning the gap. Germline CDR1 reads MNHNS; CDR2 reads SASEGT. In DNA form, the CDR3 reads TGTGCCAGTGTCTCGCCGGGGGGGAATTCACCCCTCCACTTT. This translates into CASVSPGGNSPLHF.

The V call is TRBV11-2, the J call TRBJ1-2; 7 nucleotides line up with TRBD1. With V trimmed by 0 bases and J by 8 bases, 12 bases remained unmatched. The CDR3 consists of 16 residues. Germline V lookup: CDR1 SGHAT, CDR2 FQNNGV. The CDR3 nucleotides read TGTGCCAGCAGCTTAGATCCGGGACAGACACCTATAGGCTACACCTTC. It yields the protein CASSLDPGQTPIGYTF.

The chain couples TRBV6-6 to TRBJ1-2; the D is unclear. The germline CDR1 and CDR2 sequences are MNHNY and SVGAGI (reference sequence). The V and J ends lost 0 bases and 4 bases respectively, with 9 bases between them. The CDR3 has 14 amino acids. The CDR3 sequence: CASSYSTQSYGYTF. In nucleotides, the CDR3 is TGTGCCAGCAGTTACTCGACTCAGAGCTATGGCTACACCTTC.

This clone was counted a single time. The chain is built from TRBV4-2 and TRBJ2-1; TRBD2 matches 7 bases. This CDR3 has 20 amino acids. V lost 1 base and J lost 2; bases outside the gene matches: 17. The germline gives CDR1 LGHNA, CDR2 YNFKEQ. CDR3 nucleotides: TGTGCCAGCAGCCAAGCACATACCTTTGCGGGGGACTCCGCCTACAATGAGCAGTTCTTC. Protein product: CASSQAHTFAGDSAYNEQFF.

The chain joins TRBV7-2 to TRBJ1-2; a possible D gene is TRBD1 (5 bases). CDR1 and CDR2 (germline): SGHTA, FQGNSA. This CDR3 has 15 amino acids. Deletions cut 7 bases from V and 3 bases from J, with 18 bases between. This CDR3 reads CASIVAAGNYYGYTF. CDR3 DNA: TGTGCCAGCATAGTGGCGGCAGGGAATTACTATGGCTACACCTTC.

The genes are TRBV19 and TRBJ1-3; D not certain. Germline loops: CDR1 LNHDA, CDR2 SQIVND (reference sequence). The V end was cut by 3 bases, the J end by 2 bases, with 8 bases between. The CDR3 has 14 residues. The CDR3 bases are TGTGCCAGTAGTATCTCGGGGACTGGAAACACCATATATTTT. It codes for CASSISGTGNTIYF.

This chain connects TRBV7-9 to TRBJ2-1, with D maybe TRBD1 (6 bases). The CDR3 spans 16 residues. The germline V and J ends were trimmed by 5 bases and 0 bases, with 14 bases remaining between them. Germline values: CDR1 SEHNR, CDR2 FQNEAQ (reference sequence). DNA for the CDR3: TGTGCCAGCAGCCAGACACAGGGTAGCTCCTACAATGAGCAGTTCTTC. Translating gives CASSQTQGSSYNEQFF.

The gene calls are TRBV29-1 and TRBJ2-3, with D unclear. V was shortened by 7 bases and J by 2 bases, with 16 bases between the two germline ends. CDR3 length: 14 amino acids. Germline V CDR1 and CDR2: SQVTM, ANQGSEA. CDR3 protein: CSANPQKNTDTQYF. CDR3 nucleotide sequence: TGCAGCGCAAACCCCCAGAAAAACACAGATACGCAGTATTTT.

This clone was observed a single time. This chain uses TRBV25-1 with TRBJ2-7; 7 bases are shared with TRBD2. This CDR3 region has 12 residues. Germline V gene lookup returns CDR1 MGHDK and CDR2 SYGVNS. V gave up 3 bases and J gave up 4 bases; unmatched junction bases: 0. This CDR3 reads CASSEGGYEQYF. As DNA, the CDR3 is TGTGCCAGCAGTGAGGGGGGGTACGAGCAGTACTTC.

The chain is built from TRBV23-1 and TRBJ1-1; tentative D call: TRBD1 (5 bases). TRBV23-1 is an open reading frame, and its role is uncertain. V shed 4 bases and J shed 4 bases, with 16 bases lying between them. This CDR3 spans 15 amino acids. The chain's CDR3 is CASSPPPGLATEAFF. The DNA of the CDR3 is TGCGCCAGCAGTCCCCCCCCAGGGCTGGCCACTGAAGCTTTCTTT.

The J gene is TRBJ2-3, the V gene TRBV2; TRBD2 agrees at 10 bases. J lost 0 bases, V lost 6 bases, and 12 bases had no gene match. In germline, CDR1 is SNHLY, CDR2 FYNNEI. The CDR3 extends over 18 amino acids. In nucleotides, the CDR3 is TGTGCCAGCAGACCCAGCCTTGGGACTAGCGCGAGCACAGATACGCAGTATTTT. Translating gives CASRPSLGTSASTDTQYF. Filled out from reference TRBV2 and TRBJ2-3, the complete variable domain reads EPEVTQTPSHQVTQMGQEVILRCVPISNHLYFYWYRQILGQKVEFLVSFYNNEISEKSEIFDDQFSVERPDGSNFTLKIRSTKLEDSAMYFCASRPSLGTSASTDTQYFGPGTRLTVL.

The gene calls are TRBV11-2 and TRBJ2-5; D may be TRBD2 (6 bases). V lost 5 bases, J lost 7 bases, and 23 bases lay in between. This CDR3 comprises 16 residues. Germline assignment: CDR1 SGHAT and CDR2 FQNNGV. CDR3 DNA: TGTGCCAGCAGCGAAAGGTTGGGTGGGGGGACGGGGACCCAGTACTTC. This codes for CASSERLGGGTGTQYF.